This TCR beta chain is drawn from a study of T cell repertoires in cytomegalovirus infection (dated by TCRdb to between 2018 and 2021). Looking at the study overall: Donor HLA type was relevant to the analysis, because carriage of CMV infection together with the matching HLA type was indicated by public TCR beta signatures.

The reads were generated on an Illumina HiSeq 1500. TCRdb redid the processing of the public reads, applying fastp at Q25 and MiXCR, and retained in-frame beta chains. Rows are unified per CDR3 protein, each entry keeping the most common DNA and genes. The sample records about 240,000 distinct CDR3 sequences, roughly an eighth of which are singletons. 1.5% to 2% of the sample lies in the top ten. What the research found in general, with its limitations: The ex vivo response was dominated by HLA-C-restricted CMV-specific TCR beta clonotypes, and the single most frequent clonotype in two of eight donors was supplied by these HLA-C-restricted clonotypes. Cumulative frequency of public TCR beta family members discriminated carriers of CMV infection plus the relevant HLA type in this cohort and an independent approximately 340-donor cohort.

A word on this clonotype: Its antigen remains undetermined. Base qualities are not recorded, but no much larger clone differs from it by a single base.

Input material: PBMCs. The TCR comes from a human donor in good health (CMV status not recorded). Some clones in this sample may be carry-over from other donors' samples.

Here is the DNA: TGTGCCAGCAGCCAAGATTGGGATCAGCCCCAGCATTTT. Its amino acids are CASSQDWDQPQHF. This chain joins TRBV4-2 to TRBJ1-5; the D gene lacks a confident call. In the germline V gene, CDR1 corresponds to LGHNA and CDR2 to YNFKEQ. Including cysteine and phenylalanine, the CDR3 has 13 amino acids. Only the CDR3 region is kept as DNA, spanning 39 bases read in frame from base 1. Trimming removed 0 bases from V and 5 bases from J, leaving 5 bases between the germline ends.